What follows are 23 T cell receptor beta chains derived from one specimen sequenced in a study of T-cell memory formation after mild COVID-19. TCRdb re-called the 5' RACE reads through MiXCR, storing one row per CDR3 protein. The data contain around 430,000 distinct CDR3 sequences, around a sixth of them singletons. Sequencing input: PBMCs or a T cell subset sorted from them (not recorded which). The source is a man aged 18 to 29 who had mild COVID-19 (a few samples of this study predate the infection). Cell type and time point are not known.

CDR3 sequence: CASSLGLAGGTQTQYF. Here the CDR3 DNA reads TGTGCCAGCAGCTTGGGACTAGCGGGGGGGACCCAGACCCAGTACTTC. J is TRBJ2-5 and V is TRBV5-6; TRBD2 matches 14 bases. The CDR3 spans 16 residues. V shed 0 bases and J 6 bases; nucleotides not matched to a gene: 4. Germline V gene data show CDR1 as SGHDT and CDR2 as YYEEEE.

The chain carries TRBV6-5 and TRBJ1-4; D remains unclear. V lost 0 bases to trimming and J lost 11 bases, with 16 bases between them. The germline CDR1 and CDR2 sequences are MNHEY and SVGAGI. This CDR3 is 15 amino acids long. CDR3 sequence (DNA): TGTGCCAGCAGTTACTCGAGTGTCGGAGGGTACAAACTGTTTTTT. Encoded protein: CASSYSSVGGYKLFF.

This clonotype was counted ten times or more. The chain employs TRBV11-2 and TRBJ2-1; D uncertain. The CDR3 contains 13 residues. V was cut by 1 base and J by 4 bases, with 5 bases left in between. The germline gives CDR1 SGHAT, CDR2 FQNNGV. Here the CDR3 reads CASSLAQYNEQFF. The CDR3 DNA is TGTGCCAGCAGCTTAGCCCAATACAATGAGCAGTTCTTC.

This clonotype was seen a few times. The chain links TRBV9 to TRBJ1-1, with 12 bases that match TRBD1. Trimming at V came to 4 bases and at J to 5 bases, leaving 6 bases not matched to a gene. Germline-derived CDR1 and CDR2 are SGDLS and YYNGEE. The CDR3 has 15 amino acids. CDR3 sequence: CASSTGQGAGTEAFF. The CDR3 DNA reads as TGTGCCAGCAGCACGGGACAGGGGGCAGGAACTGAAGCTTTCTTT.

The J gene is TRBJ2-3, the V gene TRBV6-2 or TRBV6-3; D is tentatively TRBD1 or TRBD2 (5 bases each). Germline CDR1 is MNHEY and CDR2 is SVGEGT. Trimming took off 3 bases at V and 4 bases at J, with 17 bases between the two ends. The CDR3 consists of 16 residues. The CDR3 is CASSYFVGTGADTQYF. CDR3 DNA: TGTGCCAGCAGTTATTTTGTGGGGACGGGTGCAGATACGCAGTATTTT.

This clonotype was observed a handful of times. The rearrangement joins TRBV7-2 to TRBJ2-7; possible D gene TRBD2, 6 bases. Trimming took 3 bases from V and 5 from J, leaving 11 bases between them. The germline CDR1 and CDR2 sequences are SGHTA and FQGNSA. The length of the CDR3 is 13 residues. CDR3 region: CASSLGRGNEQYV. The CDR3 DNA is TGTGCCAGCAGCTTGGGACGGGGGAACGAGCAGTACGTC.

The chain joins TRBV7-2 to TRBJ1-1; D unresolved. Trimming stripped 1 base from V and 1 base from J, with 10 bases between. The CDR3 totals 15 residues. In germline, CDR1 is SGHTA, CDR2 FQGNSA. CDR3: CASSLVVGSNTEAFF. The DNA for the CDR3 is TGTGCCAGCAGCTTAGTTGTGGGCTCGAACACTGAAGCTTTCTTT.

This clonotype was observed a few times. The chain employs TRBV6-5 and TRBJ2-1; 7 bases line up with TRBD2. Germline assignment: CDR1 MNHEY and CDR2 SVGAGI. After removal of 2 bases from V and 2 bases from J, the junction contained 3 bases not matched to a gene. The CDR3 consists of 15 residues. The CDR3 here is CASSYTGGTYNEQFF. For the CDR3, the DNA is TGTGCCAGCAGTTACACGGGGGGTACCTACAATGAGCAGTTCTTC.

This clonotype has ten or more counts. The chain joins TRBV12-3 or TRBV12-4 to TRBJ2-7; D might be TRBD1 or TRBD2, each matching 5 bases. The length of the CDR3 is 14 residues. V was cut by 3 bases and J by 7 bases, with 16 bases left in between. Written as DNA, the CDR3 is TGTGCCAGCAGTTTTCCGGGCCCGGGGCGGGAGCAGTACTTC. Its translation: CASSFPGPGREQYF.

V gene TRBV12-3 or TRBV12-4 combines with J gene TRBJ1-2; D uncertain. The CDR3 runs to 15 residues. V was clipped by 5 bases and J by 7 bases, with 20 bases between them. CDR3 nucleotide sequence: TGTGCCAGCAGTCTCCTACAGCCTGTGTGGTCTGGCTACACCTTC. It is translated as CASSLLQPVWSGYTF.

CDR3: CAWSRLGDRVAEAFF. The CDR3 nucleotides read TGTGCCTGGAGCCGCCTGGGGGACAGGGTCGCTGAAGCTTTCTTT. V usage is TRBV30 and J usage is TRBJ1-1; TRBD1 agrees at 9 bases. V gave up 3 bases and J gave up 6 bases; unmatched junction bases: 11. The length of the CDR3 is 15 residues. Looked up from germline, CDR1 is GTSNPN and CDR2 is SVGIG (reference sequence).

The V and J genes are TRBV3-1 and TRBJ1-1, with a possible D match to TRBD1 (5 bases). Germline CDR1 is LGHDT and CDR2 is YNNKEL (reference sequence). CDR3 length: 13 amino acids. V was cut by 1 base and J by 10 bases, with 13 bases left in between. CDR3 amino acids: CASSQGDGGGAFF. CDR3 sequence (DNA): TGTGCCAGCAGCCAAGGGGACGGCGGAGGAGCTTTCTTT.

This clonotype was observed a handful of times. This chain uses TRBV3-1 with TRBJ2-5; D may be TRBD1 (5 bases). V was clipped by 2 bases and J by 5 bases, with 15 bases between them. This CDR3 comprises 15 residues. Germline V gene lookup returns CDR1 LGHDT and CDR2 YNNKEL (reference sequence). The CDR3 here is CASSQLDILLETQYF. DNA for the CDR3: TGTGCCAGCAGCCAACTGGACATCCTTTTGGAGACCCAGTACTTC.

V usage is TRBV28 and J usage is TRBJ1-2, with a possible D match to TRBD1 (5 bases). This CDR3 is built from 13 residues. Germline V CDR1 and CDR2: MDHEN, SYDVKM. The V and J ends lost 3 bases and 7 bases respectively, with 12 bases between them. The CDR3 nucleotides are TGTGCCAGCAGTTTGCCAGGGCTGAGTGGCTACACCTTC. Encoded protein: CASSLPGLSGYTF.

This chain joins TRBV2 and TRBJ2-1; 8 bases are shared with TRBD2. CDR3 length equals 12 residues. CDR1 is SNHLY, CDR2 FYNNEI, per germline. V lost 7 bases and J lost 6; bases outside the gene matches: 2. The CDR3 region has the DNA TGTGCCAGCACAACTAGCGGCAATGAGCAGTTCTTC. Translation: CASTTSGNEQFF.

Only a few counts were recorded for this clonotype. V and J are TRBV27 and TRBJ1-5; unclear D gene. Trimming removed 4 bases from V and 0 bases from J, with 4 bases in between. The CDR3 totals 13 residues. Germline CDR1 is MNHEY and CDR2 is SMNVEV (reference sequence). The CDR3 DNA reads as TGTGCCAGCAGTTGGAATAGCAATCAGCCCCAGCATTTT. Translated: CASSWNSNQPQHF.

The V and J genes are TRBV4-3 and TRBJ1-2; D is perhaps TRBD1 (6 bases). The germline V and J ends were trimmed by 0 bases and 7 bases, with 12 bases remaining between them. This CDR3 has 14 amino acids. In germline, CDR1 is LGHNA, CDR2 YSLEER. The CDR3 nucleotides are TGCGCCAGCAGCCAAGATTCCGCGACAGGTGGCTACACCTTC. Amino acids: CASSQDSATGGYTF.

Ten or more counts support this clonotype. The J gene is TRBJ2-2, the V gene TRBV5-1, with 7 bases lining up with TRBD1. Trimming cost V 4 bases and J 0 bases; bases outside gene matches: 9. The CDR3 is 17 amino acids. From germline, CDR1 is SGHRS and CDR2 YFSETQ. The CDR3 DNA sequence: TGCGCCAGCAGCCGGACCCCCGACAGGGCGAACACCGGGGAGCTGTTTTTT. Translation gives CASSRTPDRANTGELFF.

In this sample, this clonotype turned up a few times. The rearrangement joins TRBV6-1 to TRBJ2-1; perhaps TRBD1 as D (6 bases). Germline V CDR1 and CDR2: MNHNS, SASEGT. The V gene lost 6 bases and the J gene lost 4 bases, with 10 bases spanning the gap. This CDR3 comprises 13 residues. The CDR3 nucleotides are TGTGCCAGCAGGAAGGACAGTTACAATGAGCAGTTCTTC. Its protein product is CASRKDSYNEQFF.

This sequence joins TRBV12-3 or TRBV12-4 and TRBJ2-7; either TRBD1 or TRBD2 may fit D (6 bases each). CDR3 size: 13 residues. The V end was cut by 4 bases, the J end by 6 bases, with 13 bases between. The DNA for the CDR3 is TGTGCCAGCAGTTGGCGGGACACCGGCGAGCAGTACTTC. Protein product: CASSWRDTGEQYF.

This chain links TRBV3-1 with TRBJ1-5; no definite D call. The germline V and J ends were trimmed by 1 base and 7 bases, with 11 bases remaining between them. The CDR3 runs 14 residues. The germline V gene has CDR1 LGHDT and CDR2 YNNKEL (reference sequence). This CDR3 is CASSQAVRAQPQHF. CDR3 nucleotides: TGTGCCAGCAGCCAAGCGGTGAGAGCCCAGCCCCAGCATTTT.

This clonotype was seen a handful of times. The chain links TRBV11-2 to TRBJ2-2; D uncertain. Trimming took off 7 bases at V and 2 bases at J, with 11 bases between the two ends. CDR3 length: 14 amino acids. CDR1 is SGHAT and CDR2 is FQNNGV in the germline V gene. CDR3 sequence (DNA): TGTGCCAGCACCCCGATAATAAACACCGGGGAGCTGTTTTTT. Encoded protein: CASTPIINTGELFF. The full variable domain, completed using reference TRBV11-2 and TRBJ2-2, is EAGVAQSPRYKIIEKRQSVAFWCNPISGHATLYWYQQILGQGPKLLIQFQNNGVVDDSQLPKDRFSAERLKGVDSTLKIQPAKLEDSAVYLCASTPIINTGELFFGEGSRLTVL.

This clonotype was picked up a small number of times. The gene calls are TRBV15 and TRBJ2-2; TRBD2 matches 7 bases. The CDR3 loop spans 15 amino acids. V dropped 5 bases and J dropped 4; count of bases not matched to a gene: 7. Germline-derived CDR1 and CDR2 are LNHNV and YYDKDF (reference sequence). Here the CDR3 DNA reads TGTGCCACCAGCCGGGGAGGGTCGAGCACCGGGGAGCTGTTTTTT. Translating gives CATSRGGSSTGELFF.